This T cell receptor beta chain was found in a study of T cell changes during pregnancy in multiple sclerosis. Sequencing was performed with immunoSEQ multiplex PCR; in TCRdb, only in-frame clones are kept and a portion is missing. This table holds 95,000 to 100,000 clones, more than 90% found once. Germline V gene lookup returns CDR1 MDHEN and CDR2 SYDVKM. Trimming took off 10 bases at V and 4 bases at J, with 16 bases between the two ends. The CDR3 loop spans 13 amino acids. This rearrangement joins TRBV28 to TRBJ1-2; tentatively, D is TRBD1 (6 bases). The sample in question was peripheral blood, obtained in the second trimester of pregnancy. This TCR came from a female donor with multiple sclerosis, enrolled in a pregnancy study. CDR3 sequence: CATHFRDTYGYTF. For the CDR3, the DNA is TGTGCCACCCACTTCCGGGACACCTATGGCTACACCTTC.